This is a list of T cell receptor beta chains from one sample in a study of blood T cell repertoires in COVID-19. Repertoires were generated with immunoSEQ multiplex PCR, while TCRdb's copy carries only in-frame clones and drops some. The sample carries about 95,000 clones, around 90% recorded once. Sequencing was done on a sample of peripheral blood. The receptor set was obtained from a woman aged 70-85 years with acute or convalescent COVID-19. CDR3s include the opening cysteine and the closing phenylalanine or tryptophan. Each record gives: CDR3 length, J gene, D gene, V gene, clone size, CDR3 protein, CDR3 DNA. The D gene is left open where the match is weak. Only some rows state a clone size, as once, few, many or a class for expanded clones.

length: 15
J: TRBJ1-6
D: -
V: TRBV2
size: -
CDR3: CASSDSGRYNSPLHF
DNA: TGTGCCAGCAGTGATTCAGGGCGATATAATTCACCCCTCCACTTT

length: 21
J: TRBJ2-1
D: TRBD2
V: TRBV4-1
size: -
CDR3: CASSQLPGMAGGQNSYNEQFF
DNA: TGCGCCAGCAGCCAACTTCCCGGTATGGCGGGAGGGCAAAATTCCTACAATGAGCAGTTCTTC

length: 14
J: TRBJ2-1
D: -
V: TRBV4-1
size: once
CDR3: CASSPNPGQDKQFF
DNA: TGCGCCAGCAGCCCTAATCCGGGACAAGACAAGCAGTTCTTC

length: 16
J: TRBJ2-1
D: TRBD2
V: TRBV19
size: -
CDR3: CASSTRTSGGHNEQFF
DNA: TGTGCCAGTAGTACCCGAACTAGCGGGGGACACAATGAGCAGTTCTTC

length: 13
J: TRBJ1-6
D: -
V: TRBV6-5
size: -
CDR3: CASSYTANSPLHF
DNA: TGTGCCAGCAGTTACACAGCTAATTCACCCCTCCACTTT

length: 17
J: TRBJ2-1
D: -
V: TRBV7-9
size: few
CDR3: CASSSPRTDKKYNEQFF
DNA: TGTGCCAGCAGCTCCCCCCGGACGGACAAAAAATACAATGAGCAGTTCTTC

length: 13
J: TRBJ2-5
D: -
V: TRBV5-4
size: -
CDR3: CASSLRDQETQYF
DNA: TGTGCCAGCAGCTTGCGGGACCAAGAGACCCAGTACTTC

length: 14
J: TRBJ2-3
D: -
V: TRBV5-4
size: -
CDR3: CASSFDSSTDTQYF
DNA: TGTGCCAGCAGCTTTGACAGTAGCACAGATACGCAGTATTTT

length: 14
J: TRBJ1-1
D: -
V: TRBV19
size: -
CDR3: CASIEGKPNTEAFF
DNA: TGTGCCAGTATTGAGGGCAAACCGAACACTGAAGCTTTCTTT

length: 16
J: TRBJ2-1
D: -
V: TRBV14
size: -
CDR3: CASSPLDSAAYNEQFF
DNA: TGTGCCAGCAGCCCCTTAGATAGCGCCGCCTACAATGAGCAGTTCTTC

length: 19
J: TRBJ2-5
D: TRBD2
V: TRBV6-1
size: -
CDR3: CASSEAVGVAGPSQETQYF
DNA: TGTGCCAGCAGTGAAGCGGTTGGCGTAGCGGGGCCAAGTCAAGAGACCCAGTACTTC

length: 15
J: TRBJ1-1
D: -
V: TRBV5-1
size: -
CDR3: CASSSDRTTNTEAFF
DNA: TGCGCCAGCAGCTCGGACAGAACAACCAACACTGAAGCTTTCTTT

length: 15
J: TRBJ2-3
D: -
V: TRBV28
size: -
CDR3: CASSLSGQRTDTQYF
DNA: TGTGCCAGCAGTTTGTCGGGTCAGCGGACAGATACGCAGTATTTT

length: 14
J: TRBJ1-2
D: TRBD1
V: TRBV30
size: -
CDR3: CAWSPDRGFYGYTF
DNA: TGTGCCTGGAGTCCGGACAGGGGATTCTATGGCTACACCTTC

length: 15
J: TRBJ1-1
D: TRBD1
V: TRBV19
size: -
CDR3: CASSDPGQGSTEAFF
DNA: TGTGCCAGTAGTGATCCGGGACAGGGTTCGACTGAAGCTTTCTTT

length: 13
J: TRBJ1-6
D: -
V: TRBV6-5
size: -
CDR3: CASSYGGYSPLHF
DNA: TGTGCCAGCAGTTACGGAGGGTATTCACCCCTCCACTTT

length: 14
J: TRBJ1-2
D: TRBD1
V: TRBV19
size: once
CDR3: CASTYRDRGYGYTF
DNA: TGTGCCAGCACCTACCGGGACAGGGGTTATGGCTACACCTTC

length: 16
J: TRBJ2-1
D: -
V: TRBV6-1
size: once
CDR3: CASSEAVGVPYNEQFF
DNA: TGTGCCAGCAGTGAAGCTGTGGGAGTACCCTACAATGAGCAGTTCTTC

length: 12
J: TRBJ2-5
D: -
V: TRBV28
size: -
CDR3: CASSRLRETQYF
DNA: TGTGCCAGCAGCAGATTGAGGGAGACCCAGTACTTC

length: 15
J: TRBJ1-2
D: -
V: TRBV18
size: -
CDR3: CASSKDNGGNYGYTF
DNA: TGTGCCAGCTCGAAGGACAACGGGGGGAACTATGGCTACACCTTC

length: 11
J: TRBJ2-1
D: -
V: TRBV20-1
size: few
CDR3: CSASVASEQFF
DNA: TGCAGTGCTAGTGTAGCGAGTGAGCAGTTCTTC

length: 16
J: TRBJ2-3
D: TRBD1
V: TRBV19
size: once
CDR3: CASSISGTGGTDTQYF
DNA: TGTGCCAGTAGTATCAGCGGGACAGGGGGCACAGATACGCAGTATTTT

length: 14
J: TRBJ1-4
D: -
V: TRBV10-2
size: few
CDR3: CASSLTPRGEKLFF
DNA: TGCGCCAGCAGTCTGACGCCCCGGGGTGAAAAACTGTTTTTT

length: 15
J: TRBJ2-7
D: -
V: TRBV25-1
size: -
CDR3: CASSESTGPGYEQYF
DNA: TGTGCCAGCAGTGAAAGTACAGGGCCGGGGTACGAGCAGTACTTC

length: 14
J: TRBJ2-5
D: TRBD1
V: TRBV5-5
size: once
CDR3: CASSFPTGGETQYF
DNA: TGTGCCAGCAGCTTCCCGACAGGGGGAGAGACCCAGTACTTC

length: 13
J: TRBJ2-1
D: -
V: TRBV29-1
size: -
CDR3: CSVGTTGYNEQFF
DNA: TGCAGCGTTGGTACAACGGGGTACAATGAGCAGTTCTTC

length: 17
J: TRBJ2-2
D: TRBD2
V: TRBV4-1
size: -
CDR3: CASSQDRGGVKAGELFF
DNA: TGCGCCAGCAGCCAAGATCGGGGAGGGGTGAAGGCCGGGGAGCTGTTTTTT

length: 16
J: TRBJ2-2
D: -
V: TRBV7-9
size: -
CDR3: CASSLFGAANTGELFF
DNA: TGTGCCAGCAGCTTATTTGGGGCCGCGAACACCGGGGAGCTGTTTTTT

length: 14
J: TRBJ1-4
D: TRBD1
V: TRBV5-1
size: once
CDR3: CASSPTGENEKLFF
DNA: TGCGCCAGCAGCCCCACAGGGGAAAATGAAAAACTGTTTTTT

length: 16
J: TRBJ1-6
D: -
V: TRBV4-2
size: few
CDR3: CASSQDHPGGNSPLHF
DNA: TGTGCCAGCAGCCAAGATCATCCAGGAGGTAATTCACCCCTCCACTTT

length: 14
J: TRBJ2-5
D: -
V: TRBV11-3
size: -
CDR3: CASSLGFGQETQYF
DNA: TGTGCCAGCAGCTTAGGTTTCGGGCAAGAGACCCAGTACTTC

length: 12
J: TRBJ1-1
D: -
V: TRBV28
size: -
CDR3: CASRLQVTEAFF
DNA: TGTGCCAGCAGGTTACAGGTCACTGAAGCTTTCTTT

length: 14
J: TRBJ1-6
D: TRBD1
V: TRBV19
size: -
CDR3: CASSTDRGIPPLHF
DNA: TGTGCCAGTAGTACGGACAGGGGGATTCCACCCCTCCACTTT

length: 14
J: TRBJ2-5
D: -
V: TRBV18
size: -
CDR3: CASSPSGVGETQYF
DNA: TGTGCCAGCTCTCCGTCAGGGGTCGGAGAGACCCAGTACTTC

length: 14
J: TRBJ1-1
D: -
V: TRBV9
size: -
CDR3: CASSVLMGGKEAFF
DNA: TGTGCCAGCAGCGTACTCATGGGGGGGAAGGAAGCTTTCTTT

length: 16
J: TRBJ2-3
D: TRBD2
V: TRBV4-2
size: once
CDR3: CASSPLGLGVSDTQYF
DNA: TGTGCCAGCAGCCCCCTGGGACTAGGAGTTTCAGATACGCAGTATTTT

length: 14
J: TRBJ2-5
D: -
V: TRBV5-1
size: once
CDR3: CASRKAGPQETQYF
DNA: TGCGCCAGCAGAAAGGCAGGGCCACAAGAGACCCAGTACTTC

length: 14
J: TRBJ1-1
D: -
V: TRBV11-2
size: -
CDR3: CASSLDTGNTEAFF
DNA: TGTGCCAGCAGCTTAGATACAGGGAACACTGAAGCTTTCTTT

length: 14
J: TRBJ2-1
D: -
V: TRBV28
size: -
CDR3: CASSSEVVYNEQFF
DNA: TGTGCCAGCAGTTCAGAAGTCGTCTACAATGAGCAGTTCTTC

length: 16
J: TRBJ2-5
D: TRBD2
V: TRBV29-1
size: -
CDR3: CSVDGLAGDIRETQYF
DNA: TGCAGCGTTGATGGGTTAGCGGGGGATATTAGAGAGACCCAGTACTTC

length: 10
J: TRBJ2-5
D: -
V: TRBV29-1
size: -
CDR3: CSVSLGAQYF
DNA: TGCAGCGTTTCCCTCGGGGCCCAGTACTTC

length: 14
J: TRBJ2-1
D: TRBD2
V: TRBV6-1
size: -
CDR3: CASSESGRYNEQFF
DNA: TGTGCCAGCAGTGAAAGCGGGAGATACAATGAGCAGTTCTTC

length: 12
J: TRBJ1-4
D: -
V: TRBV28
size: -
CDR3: CASTTTNEKLFF
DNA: TGTGCCAGCACCACAACTAATGAAAAACTGTTTTTT

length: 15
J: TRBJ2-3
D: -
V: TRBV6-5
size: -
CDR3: CASWNSGGHTDTQYF
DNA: TGTGCCAGCTGGAATTCGGGGGGACACACAGATACGCAGTATTTT

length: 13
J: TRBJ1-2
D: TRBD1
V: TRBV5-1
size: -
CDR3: CASSLADREGYTF
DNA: TGCGCCAGCAGCTTGGCGGACAGGGAGGGCTACACCTTC

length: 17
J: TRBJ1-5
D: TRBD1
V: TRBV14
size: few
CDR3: CASSPGVSGGANQPQHF
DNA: TGTGCCAGCAGCCCCGGTGTATCAGGGGGAGCAAATCAGCCCCAGCATTTT

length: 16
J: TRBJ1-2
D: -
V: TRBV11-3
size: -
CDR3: CASSTKRQVANYGYTF
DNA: TGTGCCAGCAGCACAAAGAGACAGGTAGCTAACTATGGCTACACCTTC

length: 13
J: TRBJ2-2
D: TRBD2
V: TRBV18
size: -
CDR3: CASSRLAPGELFF
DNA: TGTGCCAGCTCGCGACTAGCTCCCGGGGAGCTGTTTTTT

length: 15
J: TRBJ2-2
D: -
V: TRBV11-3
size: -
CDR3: CASSLGVGAAGELFF
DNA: TGTGCCAGCAGCTTAGGGGTGGGGGCAGCCGGGGAGCTGTTTTTT

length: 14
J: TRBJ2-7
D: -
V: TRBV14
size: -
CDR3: CASSQRSPYYEQYF
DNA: TGTGCCAGCAGCCAGCGTTCCCCCTACTACGAGCAGTACTTC

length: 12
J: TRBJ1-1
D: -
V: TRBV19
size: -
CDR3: CASSLMTGEAFF
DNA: TGTGCCAGTAGCCTCATGACAGGCGAAGCTTTCTTT

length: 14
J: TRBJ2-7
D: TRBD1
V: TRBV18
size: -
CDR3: CASSPETGAYEQYF
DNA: TGTGCCAGCTCACCAGAGACAGGGGCCTACGAGCAGTACTTC

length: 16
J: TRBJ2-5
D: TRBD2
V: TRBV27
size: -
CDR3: CASSLRGTSGQETQYF
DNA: TGTGCCAGCAGCCTAAGAGGGACTAGCGGGCAAGAGACCCAGTACTTC

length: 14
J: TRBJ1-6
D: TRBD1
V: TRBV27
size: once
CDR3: CASSSTGNNSPLHF
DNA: TGTGCCAGCAGTTCGACAGGGAATAATTCACCCCTCCACTTT

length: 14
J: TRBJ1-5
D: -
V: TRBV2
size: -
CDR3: CASSALQGYQPQHF
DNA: TGTGCCAGCAGTGCCCTACAGGGTTATCAGCCCCAGCATTTT